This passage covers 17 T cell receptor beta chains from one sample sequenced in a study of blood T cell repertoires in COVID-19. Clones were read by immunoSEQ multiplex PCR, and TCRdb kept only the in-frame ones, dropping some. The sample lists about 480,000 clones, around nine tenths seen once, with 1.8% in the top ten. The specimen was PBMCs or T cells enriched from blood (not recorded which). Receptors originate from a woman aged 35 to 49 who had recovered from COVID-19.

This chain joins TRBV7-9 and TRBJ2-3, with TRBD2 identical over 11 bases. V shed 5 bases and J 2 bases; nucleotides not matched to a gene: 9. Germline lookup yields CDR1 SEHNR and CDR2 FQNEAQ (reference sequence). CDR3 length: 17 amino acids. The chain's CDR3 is CASSVTGTSGFTDTQYF. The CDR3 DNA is TGTGCCAGCAGCGTTACCGGGACTAGCGGATTCACAGATACGCAGTATTTT.

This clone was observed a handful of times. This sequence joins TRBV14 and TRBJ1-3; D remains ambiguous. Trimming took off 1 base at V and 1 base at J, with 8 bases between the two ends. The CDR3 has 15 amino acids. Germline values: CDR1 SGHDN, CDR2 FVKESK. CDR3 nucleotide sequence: TGTGCCAGCAGCCAAGCGGTCCTATCTGGAAACACCATATATTTT. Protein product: CASSQAVLSGNTIYF.

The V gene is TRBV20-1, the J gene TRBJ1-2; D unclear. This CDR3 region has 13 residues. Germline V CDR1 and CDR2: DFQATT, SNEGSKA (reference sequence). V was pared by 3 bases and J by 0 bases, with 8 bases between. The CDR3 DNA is TGCAGTGCTAGTGCCCAGACTAACTATGGCTACACCTTC. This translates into CSASAQTNYGYTF.

The CDR3, as DNA: TGTGCCAGCAGCCTGGACAGTCTTTCCTACGAGCAGTACTTC. The encoded protein is CASSLDSLSYEQYF. The chain recombines TRBV7-2 with TRBJ2-7; a weak D match, TRBD1 (6 bases). There are 14 residues in the CDR3. The V end lost 5 bases, the J end lost 1 base, and 12 bases lay between the germline ends. Germline CDR1 is SGHTA and CDR2 is FQGNSA.

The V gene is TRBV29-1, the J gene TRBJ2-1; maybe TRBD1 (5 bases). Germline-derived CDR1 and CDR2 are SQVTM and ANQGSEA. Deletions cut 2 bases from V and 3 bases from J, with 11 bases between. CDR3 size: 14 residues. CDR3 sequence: CSVEMATDYNEQFF. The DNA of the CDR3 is TGCAGCGTTGAAATGGCGACAGACTACAATGAGCAGTTCTTC.

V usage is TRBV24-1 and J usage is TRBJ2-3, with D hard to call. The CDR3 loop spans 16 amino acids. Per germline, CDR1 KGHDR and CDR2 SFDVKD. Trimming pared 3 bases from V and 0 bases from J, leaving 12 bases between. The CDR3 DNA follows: TGTGCCACCAGTGATGGGCGAACTCCTAGCACAGATACGCAGTATTTT. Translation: CATSDGRTPSTDTQYF.

The CDR3 spells CASRADRNYGYTF. In DNA, the CDR3 is TGTGCCAGCAGAGCGGACAGGAACTATGGCTACACCTTC. The chain has TRBV6-5 and TRBJ1-2; 7 bases align to TRBD1. The CDR3 is 13 amino acids. J gave up 2 bases and V 6 bases, and 3 bases lay outside the gene matches. Germline lookup yields CDR1 MNHEY and CDR2 SVGAGI.

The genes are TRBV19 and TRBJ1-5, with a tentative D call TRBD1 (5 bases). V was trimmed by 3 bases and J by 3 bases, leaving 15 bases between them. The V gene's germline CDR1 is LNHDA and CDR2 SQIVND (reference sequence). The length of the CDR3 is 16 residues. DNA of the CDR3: TGTGCCAGTAGTATGTCGGGGAGGGGTTACAATCAGCCCCAGCATTTT. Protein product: CASSMSGRGYNQPQHF.

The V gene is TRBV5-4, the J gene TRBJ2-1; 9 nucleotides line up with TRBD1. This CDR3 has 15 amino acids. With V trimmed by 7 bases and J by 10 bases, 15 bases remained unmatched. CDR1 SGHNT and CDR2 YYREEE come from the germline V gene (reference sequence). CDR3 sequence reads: CASFYRGQMAREQFF. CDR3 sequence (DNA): TGTGCCAGCTTCTACAGGGGGCAGATGGCAAGGGAGCAGTTCTTC.

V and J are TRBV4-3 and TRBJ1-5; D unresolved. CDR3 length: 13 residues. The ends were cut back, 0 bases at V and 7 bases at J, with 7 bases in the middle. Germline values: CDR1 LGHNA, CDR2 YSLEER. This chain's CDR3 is CASSQDLGQPQHF. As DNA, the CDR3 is TGCGCCAGCAGCCAAGATCTCGGGCAGCCCCAGCATTTT.

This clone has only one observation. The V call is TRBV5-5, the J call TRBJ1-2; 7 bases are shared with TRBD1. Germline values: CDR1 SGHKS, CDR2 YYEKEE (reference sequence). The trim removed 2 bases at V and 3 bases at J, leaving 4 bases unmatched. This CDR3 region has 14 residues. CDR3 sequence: CASSFSGTDYGYTF. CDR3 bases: TGTGCCAGCAGCTTTTCCGGGACAGACTATGGCTACACCTTC.

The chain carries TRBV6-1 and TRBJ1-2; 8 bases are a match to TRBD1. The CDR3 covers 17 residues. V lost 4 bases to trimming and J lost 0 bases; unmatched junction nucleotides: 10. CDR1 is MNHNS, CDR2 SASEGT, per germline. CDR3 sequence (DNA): TGTGCCAGCAGTGGTGGACAGGGCCGATCCGCTAACTATGGCTACACCTTC. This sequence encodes CASSGGQGRSANYGYTF.

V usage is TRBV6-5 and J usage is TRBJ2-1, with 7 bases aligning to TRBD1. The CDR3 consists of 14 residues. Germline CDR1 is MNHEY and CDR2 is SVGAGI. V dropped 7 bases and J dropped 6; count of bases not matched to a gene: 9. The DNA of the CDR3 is TGTGCCAGCACCCAGGGGGTACAGCTCAATGAGCAGTTCTTC. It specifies CASTQGVQLNEQFF.

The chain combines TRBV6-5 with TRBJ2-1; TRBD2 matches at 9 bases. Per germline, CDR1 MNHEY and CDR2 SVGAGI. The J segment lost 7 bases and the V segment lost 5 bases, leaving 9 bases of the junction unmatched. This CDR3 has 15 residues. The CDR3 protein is CASSPQGTSLNEQFF. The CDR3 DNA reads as TGTGCCAGCAGTCCCCAGGGGACTAGCTTGAATGAGCAGTTCTTC.

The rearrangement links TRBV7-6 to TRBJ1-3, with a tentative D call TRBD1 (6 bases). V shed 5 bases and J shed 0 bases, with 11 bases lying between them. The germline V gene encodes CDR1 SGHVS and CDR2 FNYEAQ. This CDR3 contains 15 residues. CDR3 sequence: CASSGPGDSGNTIYF. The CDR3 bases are TGTGCCAGCAGCGGGCCAGGGGACTCTGGAAACACCATATATTTT.

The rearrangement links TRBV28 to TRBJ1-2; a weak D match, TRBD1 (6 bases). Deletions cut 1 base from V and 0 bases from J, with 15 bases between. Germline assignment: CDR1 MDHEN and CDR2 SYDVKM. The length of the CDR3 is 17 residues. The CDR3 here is CASSLLGAGQANYGYTF. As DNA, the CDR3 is TGTGCCAGCAGTTTATTGGGGGCAGGGCAAGCTAACTATGGCTACACCTTC.

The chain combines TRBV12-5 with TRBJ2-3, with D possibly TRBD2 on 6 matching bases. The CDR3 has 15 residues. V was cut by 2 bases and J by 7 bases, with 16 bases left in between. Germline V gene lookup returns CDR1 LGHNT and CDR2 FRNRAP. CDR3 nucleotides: TGTGCTAGTGGTTTGTTCCTGGACTATCTCTATACGCAGTATTTT. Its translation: CASGLFLDYLYTQYF.